This TCR beta chain was documented in a study of long-term antiretroviral therapy in people with HIV. Study results and limitations: Post-treatment diversity went higher with ART but stayed below transplant donor controls.

The CDR3 contains 17 residues. Germline-derived CDR1 and CDR2 are SGHNT and YYREEE (reference sequence). Trimming took 5 bases from V and 4 from J, leaving 22 bases between them. Survey-level immunoSEQ v3.0 assays were run. Generated by immunoSEQ multiplex PCR, the TCRdb table keeps only in-frame clones and is missing some. The table lists over 20,000 clones, almost 85% of them singletons. This clone has just one count. What it recognizes is unknown. The chain is built from TRBV5-4 and TRBJ1-3, with a weak D call TRBD1 (5 bases). The receptor was derived from a man aged 18 to 29 with HIV. The specimen comprised unsorted PBMCs, sampled 0.5 years after starting antiretroviral therapy. The DNA for the CDR3 is TGTGCCAGCAGTTCTGCCCGGGGTAGGGGAGCCGGAAACACCATATATTTT. Protein sequence: CASSSARGRGAGNTIYF.